These 27 T cell receptor beta chains originate from one sample sequenced in a study of T cell responses to AZD1222 COVID-19 vaccine. Assay used: immunoSEQ multiplex PCR; TCRdb lists only in-frame clones, some missing. The sample contains 60,000 or so clones, roughly 88% of which appear only once. Sequencing used peripheral blood, obtained on day 0 of AZD1222 vaccination. Receptors were obtained from an adult in good health.

This chain connects TRBV7-2 to TRBJ2-3, with 7 bases identical to TRBD2. The germline V gene encodes CDR1 SGHTA and CDR2 FQGNSA. The CDR3 runs 16 residues. Unmatched junction bases numbered 14, after V lost 6 bases and J lost 5 bases. CDR3 sequence (DNA): TGTGCCAGCAGTTTCCTCTCGGGAGGCCGGGGAGATACGCAGTATTTT. This codes for CASSFLSGGRGDTQYF.

The chain is built from TRBV2 and TRBJ2-5; 7 positions match TRBD2. J was trimmed by 3 bases and V by 5 bases; bases with no gene match: 15. The CDR3 totals 17 residues. The V gene's germline CDR1 is SNHLY and CDR2 FYNNEI. CDR3 in DNA: TGTGCCAGCAGTCTCGGGACTAATGTGGGACCGGAAGAGACCCAGTACTTC. This translates into CASSLGTNVGPEETQYF.

The rearrangement uses TRBV9 and TRBJ1-1; D uncertain. V was shortened by 4 bases and J by 8 bases, with 9 bases between the two germline ends. This CDR3 comprises 11 residues. Germline CDR1 SGDLS, CDR2 YYNGEE. Here the CDR3 reads CASSNNGEAFF. The CDR3 region has the DNA TGTGCCAGCAGCAATAACGGGGAAGCTTTCTTT.

In regard to this clone: Since a far larger clone is one base different, this is likely a read error. This rearrangement joins TRBV5-1 to TRBJ1-2, with 10 bases identical to TRBD1. The CDR3 contains 15 residues. Per the germline V gene, CDR1 is SGHRS and CDR2 is YFSETQ. Trimming removed 4 bases from V and 0 bases from J; junction bases left unmatched: 3. The CDR3 reads CASSQGQGTNYGYTF. CDR3 in DNA: TGCGCCAGCAGCCAGGGACAGGGGACTAACTATGGCTACACCTTC.

This chain links TRBV13 with TRBJ2-1; 10 bases line up with TRBD2. This CDR3 is 16 amino acids long. CDR1 is PRHDT and CDR2 is FYEKMQ in the germline V gene (reference sequence). V lost 5 bases, J lost 6 bases, and 10 bases stayed unmatched. CDR3 amino acids: CASSQSGRADGNEQFF. CDR3 coding DNA: TGTGCCAGCAGCCAGAGCGGGAGGGCCGATGGCAATGAGCAGTTCTTC.

The gene calls are TRBV25-1 and TRBJ1-5, with 7 nucleotides matching TRBD1. This CDR3 has 14 amino acids. The V gene's germline CDR1 is MGHDK and CDR2 SYGVNS. V lost 4 bases to trimming and J lost 3 bases; unmatched junction nucleotides: 3. The CDR3 protein is CASSGDSFNQPQHF. The CDR3 DNA reads as TGTGCCAGCAGTGGGGACAGCTTCAATCAGCCCCAGCATTTT.

The chain couples TRBV4-3 to TRBJ2-1; D gene ambiguous. The ends were cut back, 0 bases at V and 4 bases at J, with 10 bases in the middle. Germline CDR1 LGHNA, CDR2 YSLEER. This CDR3 contains 15 residues. The CDR3 loop reads CASSQDRARYNEQFF. The CDR3 DNA reads as TGCGCCAGCAGCCAAGATCGGGCCCGGTACAATGAGCAGTTCTTC.

The CDR3 spells CASSLKPREQTEGSYNSPLHF. The CDR3 nucleotides are TGTGCCAGCAGCCTAAAGCCCCGGGAACAGACAGAAGGCTCCTATAATTCACCCCTCCACTTT. The chain is built from TRBV3-1 (or the pseudogene TRBV3-2) and TRBJ1-6; D possibly corresponds to TRBD1 (5 bases). Germline CDR1 is LGHDT and CDR2 is YNNKEL (reference sequence). The CDR3 loop spans 21 amino acids. Trimming stripped 4 bases from V and 0 bases from J, with 25 bases between.

The genes are TRBV7-9 and TRBJ1-5; the match to TRBD1 covers 10 bases. CDR1 is SEHNR, CDR2 FQNEAQ, per germline (reference sequence). J was trimmed by 4 bases and V by 0 bases; bases with no gene match: 6. The CDR3 totals 17 residues. The CDR3 sequence is CASSLARQGASNQPQHF. For the CDR3, the DNA is TGTGCCAGCAGCTTAGCGCGACAGGGGGCGAGTAATCAGCCCCAGCATTTT.

This clone appeared a few times. The CDR3 DNA reads TGTGCCAGTAGTATAGTGGGCGGTTACAATGAGCAGTTCTTC. It yields the protein CASSIVGGYNEQFF. The chain is built from TRBV19 and TRBJ2-1; D remains ambiguous. Germline V CDR1 and CDR2: LNHDA, SQIVND (reference sequence). This CDR3 comprises 14 residues. V was pared by 1 base and J by 4 bases, with 8 bases between.

The chain couples TRBV6-5 to TRBJ1-1, with D possibly being TRBD1 (6 bases). The germline V and J ends were trimmed by 8 bases and 1 base, with 14 bases remaining between them. This CDR3 contains 14 residues. CDR1 MNHEY and CDR2 SVGAGI come from the germline V gene. The CDR3 here is CASQGLPENTEAFF. In nucleotides, the CDR3 is TGTGCCAGCCAGGGGTTACCGGAGAACACTGAAGCTTTCTTT.

V usage is TRBV18 and J usage is TRBJ1-3; D is unresolved. V was shortened by 5 bases and J by 0 bases, with 11 bases between the two germline ends. The CDR3 loop spans 15 amino acids. The germline V gene encodes CDR1 KGHSH and CDR2 LQKENI. The CDR3 sequence is CASSFSALSGNTIYF. The CDR3 bases are TGTGCCAGCTCATTCTCTGCCCTCTCTGGAAACACCATATATTTT.

The chain is built from TRBV4-1 and TRBJ1-2, with 9 nucleotides matching TRBD1. The CDR3 has 15 amino acids. The J segment lost 6 bases and the V segment lost 4 bases, leaving 9 bases of the junction unmatched. Germline lookup yields CDR1 MGHRA and CDR2 YSYEKL. In DNA form, the CDR3 reads TGCGCCAGCAGCCCCATATACGGGACAGGGAATGGCTACACCTTC. Translation: CASSPIYGTGNGYTF.

The chain recombines TRBV2 with TRBJ2-2; no clear D gene. Trimming left V 7 bases short and J 4 bases short, with 19 bases between. The CDR3 covers 16 residues. CDR1 and CDR2 (germline): SNHLY, FYNNEI. The chain's CDR3 is CASTRSQSSATGELFF. The CDR3 nucleotides are TGTGCCAGCACCCGCTCCCAATCTTCAGCCACCGGGGAGCTGTTTTTT. The full variable domain, in which reference TRBV2 and TRBJ2-2 provide the parts outside the CDR3, is EPEVTQTPSHQVTQMGQEVILRCVPISNHLYFYWYRQILGQKVEFLVSFYNNEISEKSEIFDDQFSVERPDGSNFTLKIRSTKLEDSAMYFCASTRSQSSATGELFFGEGSRLTVL.

This chain uses TRBV10-3 with TRBJ2-7; 7 nucleotides agree with TRBD1. V trimming: 4 bases; J trimming: 6 bases; junction bases outside the gene matches: 12. The CDR3 is made up of 15 amino acids. CDR1 and CDR2 from the germline V gene are ENHRY and SYGVKD. CDR3 residues: CAISVNPGQTSEQYF. The CDR3 DNA is TGTGCCATCAGTGTGAATCCGGGACAGACGAGCGAGCAGTACTTC.

This sequence joins TRBV28 and TRBJ1-6; D remains ambiguous. Trimming removed 3 bases at V and 10 bases at J, with 13 bases between. The V gene's germline CDR1 is MDHEN and CDR2 SYDVKM. CDR3 length equals 14 residues. The CDR3 is CASSFGQMKSPLHF. CDR3 nucleotide sequence: TGTGCCAGCAGTTTTGGGCAGATGAAGTCACCCCTCCACTTT.

The chain has TRBV6-5 and TRBJ2-7; 8 bases are shared with TRBD2. Germline V gene lookup returns CDR1 MNHEY and CDR2 SVGAGI. The CDR3 consists of 14 residues. Trimming removed 6 bases from V and 0 bases from J; junction bases left unmatched: 4. CDR3 amino acids: CASSPSGSSYEQYV. The CDR3 bases are TGTGCCAGCAGCCCCAGCGGGAGCTCCTACGAGCAGTACGTC.

CDR3 sequence: CASSLLANNEQFF. CDR3 sequence (DNA): TGCGCCAGCAGCTTGTTGGCTAACAATGAGCAGTTCTTC. The rearrangement joins TRBV5-1 to TRBJ2-1; D is uncertain. V was clipped by 1 base and J by 5 bases, with 7 bases between them. CDR3 size: 13 residues. The V gene's germline CDR1 is SGHRS and CDR2 YFSETQ.

The chain combines TRBV19 with TRBJ2-3; TRBD1 aligns across 7 bases. Germline V gene sequence: CDR1 LNHDA, CDR2 SQIVND (reference sequence). The CDR3 is 14 residues long. V was pared by 7 bases and J by 3 bases, with 7 bases of the junction left unmatched. CDR3 nucleotides: TGTGCCAGTACGACAGGGAGTGTTACAGATACGCAGTATTTT. Translated, it gives CASTTGSVTDTQYF. Drawing the rest from reference TRBV19 and TRBJ2-3, the complete variable domain is DGGITQSPKYLFRKEGQNVTLSCEQNLNHDAMYWYRQDPGQGLRLIYYSQIVNDFQKGDIAEGYSVSREKKESFPLTVTSAQKNPTAFYLCASTTGSVTDTQYFGPGTRLTVL.

This clone was observed a single time. The rearrangement links TRBV4-3 to TRBJ1-2; 8 nucleotides align to TRBD1. V trimming: 4 bases; J trimming: 6 bases; junction bases outside the gene matches: 4. The CDR3 totals 13 residues. Germline-derived CDR1 and CDR2 are LGHNA and YSLEER. CDR3 in DNA: TGCGCCAGCAGCCGAGACAGGGGAGATGGCTACACCTTC. Its translation: CASSRDRGDGYTF.

The rearrangement uses TRBV7-2 and TRBJ1-5; D remains ambiguous. Per the germline V gene, CDR1 is SGHTA and CDR2 is FQGNSA. With 2 bases removed from V and 0 bases from J, the gap between germline ends came to 5 bases. This CDR3 is 14 amino acids long. The CDR3 region has the DNA TGTGCCAGCAGCTTACAGGATAGCAATCAGCCCCAGCATTTT. The encoded protein is CASSLQDSNQPQHF.

Concerning this clone: Its ends do not fully match the called genes, so a read error is possible. The rearrangement uses TRBV10-3 and TRBJ2-7, with 9 bases fitting TRBD1. This CDR3 spans 16 amino acids. Germline V CDR1 and CDR2: ENHRY, SYGVKD. The CDR3 DNA sequence: TGTGCCATCAGTGAGTCAACCGGGACAGGGTCCTCCGAGCAGTACTTC. Its protein product is CAISESTGTGSSEQYF.

The genes are TRBV19 and TRBJ1-2, with D unclear. Germline V lookup: CDR1 LNHDA, CDR2 SQIVND (reference sequence). The length of the CDR3 is 15 residues. Trimming pared 1 base from V and 3 bases from J, leaving 12 bases between. CDR3 protein: CASSIGPSADYGYTF. The CDR3 DNA sequence: TGTGCCAGTAGTATAGGACCCTCAGCGGACTATGGCTACACCTTC.

The chain carries TRBV14 and TRBJ1-2; D call uncertain. Germline V gene data show CDR1 as SGHDN and CDR2 as FVKESK. V was pared by 4 bases and J by 0 bases, with 6 bases between. The CDR3 loop spans 13 amino acids. The CDR3 here is CASSLLSNYGYTF. For the CDR3, the DNA is TGTGCCAGCAGCCTGCTATCTAACTATGGCTACACCTTC.

The chain combines TRBV6-1 with TRBJ2-5; 10 positions agree with TRBD2. The CDR3 loop spans 15 amino acids. Germline lookup yields CDR1 MNHNS and CDR2 SASEGT. V shed 1 base and J 2 bases; nucleotides not matched to a gene: 1. CDR3 DNA: TGTGCCAGCAGTGAAGAAGCGGGAGGGCAAGAGACCCAGTACTTC. Its translation is CASSEEAGGQETQYF.

V and J are TRBV19 and TRBJ1-5; D might be TRBD1 (6 bases). Looked up from germline, CDR1 is LNHDA and CDR2 is SQIVND (reference sequence). Trimming removed 0 bases at V and 6 bases at J, with 9 bases between. This CDR3 has 14 amino acids. The DNA for the CDR3 is TGTGCCAGTAGTATAGACAGGGGACGTCAGCCCCAGCATTTT. Translation: CASSIDRGRQPQHF.

The chain couples TRBV5-1 to TRBJ2-2; TRBD2 is a possible D gene (5 bases). V was trimmed by 0 bases and J by 5 bases, leaving 14 bases between them. In germline, CDR1 is SGHRS, CDR2 YFSETQ. CDR3 size: 16 residues. CDR3 sequence reads: CASSLVGAPGTGELFF. CDR3 sequence (DNA): TGCGCCAGCAGCTTGGTAGGAGCCCCGGGGACCGGGGAGCTGTTTTTT.